A selection of T cell receptor beta chains follows, all from one sample in a study of shared clonotypes between healthy human individuals. Here immunoSEQ multiplex PCR was the method, and the copy in TCRdb shows in-frame clones only, minus some. The sample lists approximately 2,300,000 clones; just under 95% were seen once. The specimen was naive CD4+ T cells from PBMCs. These receptor sequences come from a young man in good health. Some clones in this sample may be carry-over from other donors' samples. Both conserved end residues are part of each CDR3. Fields, in order: J gene, D gene, V gene, CDR3 protein, CDR3 DNA. A D gene is named only where the DNA matches it firmly.

J gene: TRBJ2-6
D gene: .
V gene: TRBV6-5
CDR3 protein: CASSYAGANVLTF
CDR3 DNA: TGTGCCAGCAGTTATGCTGGGGCCAACGTCCTGACTTTC

J gene: TRBJ2-7
D gene: TRBD2
V gene: TRBV18
CDR3 protein: CASSPGTSGVFSYEQYF
CDR3 DNA: TGTGCCAGCTCACCAGGGACTAGCGGGGTTTTCTCCTACGAGCAGTACTTC

J gene: TRBJ2-7
D gene: TRBD1
V gene: TRBV5-1
CDR3 protein: CASSSGTGAVEQYF
CDR3 DNA: TGCGCCAGCAGCTCCGGGACAGGGGCAGTCGAGCAGTACTTC

J gene: TRBJ1-4
D gene: TRBD1
V gene: TRBV25-1
CDR3 protein: CASSDPTGGGEKLFF
CDR3 DNA: TGTGCCAGCAGTGATCCGACAGGGGGAGGTGAAAAACTGTTTTTT

J gene: TRBJ2-5
D gene: TRBD1
V gene: TRBV2
CDR3 protein: CASRGTGVLVEETQYF
CDR3 DNA: TGTGCCAGCAGGGGGACAGGGGTTTTGGTAGAGGAGACCCAGTACTTC

J gene: TRBJ2-2
D gene: .
V gene: TRBV2
CDR3 protein: CASDRNQAGELFF
CDR3 DNA: TGTGCCAGCGACAGGAACCAAGCCGGGGAGCTGTTTTTT

J gene: TRBJ2-7
D gene: .
V gene: TRBV11-2
CDR3 protein: CASSFDRGSVEQYF
CDR3 DNA: TGTGCCAGCAGCTTTGATAGAGGGTCGGTCGAGCAGTACTTC

J gene: TRBJ1-1
D gene: TRBD1
V gene: TRBV6-5
CDR3 protein: CASRTRTGGNEAFF
CDR3 DNA: TGTGCCAGCAGAACCAGGACAGGGGGGAATGAAGCTTTCTTT

J gene: TRBJ1-1
D gene: .
V gene: TRBV18
CDR3 protein: CASSPPVGDTEAFF
CDR3 DNA: TGTGCCAGCTCACCACCGGTGGGGGACACTGAAGCTTTCTTT

J gene: TRBJ1-3
D gene: .
V gene: TRBV7-2
CDR3 protein: CASSLEGRIHSGNTIYF
CDR3 DNA: TGTGCCAGCAGCTTAGAAGGCAGGATACACTCTGGAAACACCATATATTTT

J gene: TRBJ1-3
D gene: .
V gene: TRBV10-3
CDR3 protein: CAISESSQGSGNTIYF
CDR3 DNA: TGTGCCATCAGTGAGTCGAGCCAGGGTTCTGGAAACACCATATATTTT

J gene: TRBJ2-1
D gene: .
V gene: TRBV7-3
CDR3 protein: CASSPRSGGINEQFF
CDR3 DNA: TGTGCCAGCAGCCCTCGTTCGGGCGGAATCAATGAGCAGTTCTTC

J gene: TRBJ2-1
D gene: TRBD2
V gene: TRBV11-3
CDR3 protein: CASSLGPGGLDNEQFF
CDR3 DNA: TGTGCCAGCAGCTTAGGGCCGGGGGGACTTGACAATGAGCAGTTCTTC

J gene: TRBJ2-5
D gene: TRBD1
V gene: TRBV27
CDR3 protein: CASRQGAGETQYF
CDR3 DNA: TGTGCCAGCAGGCAGGGGGCTGGGGAGACCCAGTACTTC

J gene: TRBJ1-5
D gene: TRBD1
V gene: TRBV18
CDR3 protein: CASSPRGGRDQPQHF
CDR3 DNA: TGTGCCAGCTCACCCAGGGGGGGCCGGGATCAGCCCCAGCATTTT

J gene: TRBJ2-3
D gene: .
V gene: TRBV27
CDR3 protein: CASSLRDTQYF
CDR3 DNA: TGTGCCAGCAGTTTAAGAGATACGCAGTATTTT

J gene: TRBJ2-5
D gene: TRBD1
V gene: TRBV14
CDR3 protein: CASSQVLRGTETQYF
CDR3 DNA: TGTGCCAGCAGCCAAGTGCTCAGGGGGACAGAGACCCAGTACTTC